This is a list of T cell receptor beta chains from one sample in a study of sequential checkpoint blockade in melanoma. The data were produced by immunoSEQ multiplex PCR, yet TCRdb's version contains in-frame clones alone and is incomplete. Among roughly 15,000 clones, around 69% were seen once, and the ten largest hold approximately 32%. Sequenced here: CD8+ T cells sorted from blood (inferred from file names), sampled from a patient given nivolumab and ipilimumab in sequence. These receptors all come from a human donor with melanoma. Each CDR3 is given with its conserved first and last residue. Each record gives: D gene, V gene, J gene, clone size, CDR3 DNA, CDR3 protein. The D gene is left open where the match is weak. Some rows mark clone size as missing; the rest say once, few, many or name a class of expanded clone.

-,TRBV18,TRBJ2-1,-,TGTGCCAGCTCACCACGGGGCAGGGAAGATGAGCAGTTCTTC,CASSPRGREDEQFF
TRBD1,TRBV7-6,TRBJ2-7,-,TGTGCCAGCAGCATTGGACAGGGAACCGCCGGCTCCTACGAGCAGTACTTC,CASSIGQGTAGSYEQYF
-,TRBV5-6,TRBJ2-5,-,TGTGCCAGCAGCTTAGTGGGAGGAGAGACCCAGTACTTC,CASSLVGGETQYF
-,TRBV5-1,TRBJ2-1,-,TGCGCCAGCAGCAGTACAGGGTACGATGAGCAGTTCTTC,CASSSTGYDEQFF
-,TRBV7-3,TRBJ1-1,-,TGTGCCAGCAGCCCCGGACCTCTAATAGAGGGCACTGAAGCTTTCTTT,CASSPGPLIEGTEAFF
TRBD1,TRBV5-4,TRBJ1-6,-,TGTGCCAGCAGCTTGGGGCCGGGACAGAATAATTCACCCCTCCACTTT,CASSLGPGQNNSPLHF
-,TRBV27,TRBJ2-7,-,TGTGCCAGCAGTTGGGGCCGGGGGTACGAGCAGTACTTC,CASSWGRGYEQYF
-,TRBV15,TRBJ1-1,-,TGTGCCACCAGCAGAGACAGGAACACTGAAGCTTTCTTT,CATSRDRNTEAFF
TRBD2,TRBV6-6,TRBJ2-1,-,TGTGCCAGCAGTTACTCCTCGGGGGGGCCCAATGAGCAGTTCTTC,CASSYSSGGPNEQFF
TRBD2,TRBV6-6,TRBJ2-3,-,TGTGCCAGCAGTTACCCTAGCGGGGGGGCACCAGATACGCAGTATTTT,CASSYPSGGAPDTQYF
-,TRBV27,TRBJ1-1,-,TGTGCCAGCAGTTTACCAGGGCCGAACACTGAAGCTTTCTTT,CASSLPGPNTEAFF
TRBD2,TRBV7-8,TRBJ2-3,once,TGTGCCAGCAGCCCAGGACTAGCCCAGGATACGCAGTATTTT,CASSPGLAQDTQYF
TRBD1,TRBV9,TRBJ2-3,-,TGTGCCAGCAGCGCCATGGACAGGGGCAGCACAGATACGCAGTATTTT,CASSAMDRGSTDTQYF
TRBD2,TRBV2,TRBJ2-1,few,TGTGCCAGCAGTGTTAAGGGTAGCGGGGGGCTCTCCTACAATGAGCAGTTCTTC,CASSVKGSGGLSYNEQFF
TRBD2,TRBV6-1,TRBJ2-7,-,TGTGCCAGCAGTGACTGGACTAGCGGGGGTTACGAGCAGTACTTC,CASSDWTSGGYEQYF
-,TRBV19,TRBJ2-2,-,TGTGCCAGTAAGGGAGCGGTTCTCACCGGGGAGCTGTTTTTT,CASKGAVLTGELFF
TRBD1,TRBV30,TRBJ2-2,-,TGTGCCGGCACCAGGACAGGGAACACCGGGGAGCTGTTTTTT,CAGTRTGNTGELFF
-,TRBV7-6,TRBJ1-6,few,TGTGCCAGCAGCTTAGATCGAGATTCACCCCTCCACTTT,CASSLDRDSPLHF
TRBD1,TRBV19,TRBJ2-2,-,TGTGCCAGTAGTTCCAGGGACAGGGGGTTTCACACCGGGGAGCTGTTTTTT,CASSSRDRGFHTGELFF
TRBD2,TRBV9,TRBJ2-7,-,TGTGCCAGCAGCGTAGGGACCGGGACTAACCTCCCCGAGCAGTACTTC,CASSVGTGTNLPEQYF
-,TRBV14,TRBJ2-1,-,TGTGCCAGCAGCCCATACACAGGGTACAATGAGCAGTTCTTC,CASSPYTGYNEQFF
TRBD2,TRBV6-1,TRBJ2-1,-,TGTGCCAGCAGCAGGGCGGGGGGGACCTACAATGAGCAGTTCTTC,CASSRAGGTYNEQFF
TRBD1,TRBV2,TRBJ2-7,-,TGTGCCAGCAAGACGACAGGGCCCTACGAGCAGTACTTC,CASKTTGPYEQYF
-,TRBV9,TRBJ2-5,-,TGTGCCAGCAGCGTGGGGGCCGAAGGGGCGGAGACCCAGTACTTC,CASSVGAEGAETQYF
-,TRBV28,TRBJ2-1,-,TGTGCCAGCAGTAGTGTAGCGAAGAGCTCCTACAATGAGCAGTTCTTC,CASSSVAKSSYNEQFF
-,TRBV28,TRBJ2-7,-,TGTGCCAGCAGTTTCGTGTTAGCCTCCTACGAGCAGTACTTC,CASSFVLASYEQYF
TRBD2,TRBV27,TRBJ2-1,-,TGTGCCAGCAGGGGGACTAGCTACAATGAGCAGTTCTTC,CASRGTSYNEQFF
-,TRBV6-5,TRBJ1-6,-,TGTGCCAGCAGACAGGGTAATTCACCCCTCCACTTT,CASRQGNSPLHF
-,TRBV7-9,TRBJ2-7,-,TGTGCCAGCAGCTCAGGGTCCGAGCAGTACTTC,CASSSGSEQYF
-,TRBV14,TRBJ2-7,hyperexpanded,TGTGCCAGCAGCCGCGGGCCCTACGAGCAGTACTTC,CASSRGPYEQYF
TRBD1,TRBV2,TRBJ1-2,once,TGTGCCATCGCTCTCGGGACAGCAAACTATGGCTACACCTTC,CAIALGTANYGYTF
TRBD2,TRBV27,TRBJ2-6,-,TGTGCCAGCAGTTTATTGGGCGGGAGACGGTCTGGGGCCAACGTCCTGACTTTC,CASSLLGGRRSGANVLTF
-,TRBV19,TRBJ2-1,-,TGTGCCAGTAGTTGGGAAGACAGGCTGCATGAGCAGTTCTTC,CASSWEDRLHEQFF
TRBD2,TRBV6-1,TRBJ2-1,-,TGTGCCAGCAGTGAATGGATAGCGGGAGTCAACGATGAGCAGTTCTTC,CASSEWIAGVNDEQFF
-,TRBV6-5,TRBJ2-2,-,TGTGCCAGCAGTTACCCCCCACGAGGGGGGGAGCTGTTTTTT,CASSYPPRGGELFF
-,TRBV9,TRBJ2-3,-,TGTGCCAGCAGCGTAGAGGGGGGACAGTTCACAGATACGCAGTATTTT,CASSVEGGQFTDTQYF
TRBD2,TRBV6-4,TRBJ2-3,-,TGTGCCAGCAGTGCCTTGACTATAGCGGGAGGGGCAGATACGCAGTATTTT,CASSALTIAGGADTQYF
-,TRBV5-1,TRBJ1-1,-,TGCGCCAGCAGCCTCGGGGGGCTTACTGAAGCTTTCTTT,CASSLGGLTEAFF
TRBD2,TRBV7-3,TRBJ2-3,-,TGTGCCAGCAGCTTAACAGCGGGAGGACGTACAGATACGCAGTATTTT,CASSLTAGGRTDTQYF
TRBD2,TRBV19,TRBJ2-1,-,TGTGCCAGTAGTATAGACCACGGGGGGGCCCTGAATGAGCAGTTCTTC,CASSIDHGGALNEQFF
-,TRBV6-6,TRBJ2-3,-,TGTGCCAGCAGTTACTCGACAGGGACTAGCACAGATACGCAGTATTTT,CASSYSTGTSTDTQYF
-,TRBV2,TRBJ2-2,-,TGTGCCACCTCTCCAGGGGCTGGCACCGGGGAGCTGTTTTTT,CATSPGAGTGELFF
-,TRBV2,TRBJ2-1,once,TGTGCCGTCCGGGATTACAATGAGCAGTTCTTC,CAVRDYNEQFF
TRBD1,TRBV19,TRBJ2-7,-,TGTGCCAGTAGTATTGGACAGGACGAGCAGTACTTC,CASSIGQDEQYF
-,TRBV30,TRBJ2-7,once,TGTGCCTGGAGACCCCCTAGACAGGTACACGAGCAGTACTTC,CAWRPPRQVHEQYF
TRBD1,TRBV12-5,TRBJ2-7,-,TGTGCTAGTGACAGTAATGGACAGGCCCCCTACGAGCAGTACTTC,CASDSNGQAPYEQYF
TRBD1,TRBV9,TRBJ2-1,-,TGTGCCAGCAGCTCACCAAAGGGGGCATGGTTCTTC,CASSSPKGAWFF
-,TRBV5-1,TRBJ2-5,-,TGCGCCAGCAGCTTGGCGGTAGCTGCTGGGGAGACCCAGTACTTC,CASSLAVAAGETQYF
-,TRBV6-6,TRBJ2-3,few,TGTGCCAGCAGGCCGGACGGGACAAGGGGGACAGATACGCAGTATTTT,CASRPDGTRGTDTQYF
TRBD2,TRBV7-6,TRBJ2-1,few,TGTGCCAGCAGCTTAGGACTAGCGGGGAACAATGAGCAGTTCTTC,CASSLGLAGNNEQFF
TRBD2,TRBV9,TRBJ2-1,-,TGTGCCAGCAGCGGACAGCGGGGGGGGTCCTACAATGAGCAGTTCTTC,CASSGQRGGSYNEQFF